This T cell receptor (beta chain) was recovered during a study of identical twins. Findings of the study overall: Those out-of-frame alpha sequences shared by twins showed an excess of low generation probability. Beta clonotypes that were abundant in cord blood contained fewer insertions, a pattern absent from memory repertoires.

TCRdb used MiXCR to reprocess the 5' RACE reads, holding one entry per CDR3 protein. The sample has about 720,000 distinct CDR3 sequences; roughly 8% are singletons. As for this clonotype: The target antigen is unknown.

CDR1 and CDR2 from the germline V gene are DFQATT and SNEGSKA (reference sequence). V shed 6 bases and J shed 2 bases, with 9 bases lying between them. There are 12 residues in the CDR3. This sample also belongs to another study, concerning yellow fever vaccine responses in identical twins.

Sequenced sample: PBMCs. This chain connects TRBV20-1 to TRBJ2-3; D might be TRBD2 (6 bases). The receptor was isolated from a woman between 18 and 30 years old in good health. The chain's CDR3 is CSAGGPTDTQYF. CDR3 DNA sequence: TGCAGTGCGGGGGGACCCACAGATACGCAGTATTTT.